Below, 32 T cell receptor beta chains from the same sample are listed, as sequenced in a study of blood T cells in healthy people across ages (dated by TCRdb to the mid-2010s). The library was built by means of 5' RACE. This sample was sequenced with an Illumina HiSeq 2500. A second PCR of roughly 6 to 11 cycles was run with a J-beta primer mix and a sample-barcoded 5' primer. TCRdb ran its own pipeline on the public reads, namely fastp trimming at Q25 and MiXCR clone calling, and kept in-frame beta chains. Rows with a matching CDR3 protein are joined into one entry that keeps the most common DNA and genes. The sample table shows some 920,000 distinct CDR3 sequences, and about 51% are seen once. The ten most abundant clones make up about a fifth of the sample. Sequenced: blood. These receptors all come from a woman aged 55-70 years in good health.

Remarks on this clonotype: One end of the junction varies from germline; a read error may be responsible. The chain employs TRBV4-1 and TRBJ2-1, with 9 bases aligning to TRBD2. Germline V CDR1 and CDR2: MGHRA, YSYEKL. The CDR3 covers 18 residues. CDR3 DNA: TGCGCCAGCAGCCAAATCCTAGCGGGAACGGGCTCCTACAATAAGCAGTTCTTC. Its protein is CASSQILAGTGSYNKQFF.

This clonotype was observed a few times. This chain links TRBV5-1 with TRBJ2-1; 11 nucleotides line up with TRBD2. J was trimmed by 5 bases and V by 2 bases; bases with no gene match: 12. The V gene's germline CDR1 is SGHRS and CDR2 YFSETQ. This CDR3 has 18 residues. The CDR3 protein is CASSLGIAGGPKHNEQFF. The CDR3 DNA follows: TGCGCCAGCAGCTTAGGAATAGCGGGAGGGCCAAAGCACAATGAGCAGTTCTTC.

The V call is TRBV27, the J call TRBJ2-7, with 10 bases identical to TRBD1. The CDR3 spans 16 residues. Per germline, CDR1 MNHEY and CDR2 SMNVEV (reference sequence). The ends lost 3 bases at V and 2 bases at J; junction bases unmatched: 7. CDR3 coding DNA: TGTGCCAGCAGTTTTGGGTCCGGGACAGGGGCCTACGAGCAGTACTTC. Translated, it gives CASSFGSGTGAYEQYF.

This clonotype was detected a few times. J is TRBJ1-5 and V is TRBV7-2; TRBD1 matches at 7 bases. Germline loops: CDR1 SGHTA, CDR2 FQGNSA. V shed 5 bases, J shed 2 bases, and the junction held 9 bases outside the gene matches. The CDR3 contains 16 residues. As DNA, the CDR3 is TGTGCCAGCAGCCAACAGGGGTTAGGGGGCAATCAGCCCCAGCATTTT. It translates to CASSQQGLGGNQPQHF.

The gene calls are TRBV7-9 and TRBJ2-3; 8 bases fit TRBD2. The J segment lost 2 bases and the V segment lost 4 bases, leaving 17 bases of the junction unmatched. The CDR3 contains 19 residues. The V gene's germline CDR1 is SEHNR and CDR2 FQNEAQ (reference sequence). The CDR3 DNA follows: TGTGCCAGCAGCTCTAGTCGAGCCCCCGCGGGAGGTGACACAGATACGCAGTATTTT. This translates into CASSSSRAPAGGDTDTQYF.

The chain is built from TRBV4-1 and TRBJ2-4; 12 nucleotides line up with TRBD1. The V and J ends lost 4 bases and 3 bases, in that order; junction bases with no gene match: 10. The CDR3 has 18 amino acids. Germline CDR1 reads MGHRA; CDR2 reads YSYEKL. Written as DNA, the CDR3 is TGCGCCAGCAGCCTCGGGACAGGGGGCTTTTCCGGCAAAAACATTCAGTACTTC. This gives the protein CASSLGTGGFSGKNIQYF.

The chain carries TRBV28 and TRBJ2-7, with D hard to call. This CDR3 is built from 17 residues. In germline, CDR1 is MDHEN, CDR2 SYDVKM. Deletions cut 6 bases from V and 6 bases from J, with 27 bases between. CDR3 sequence (DNA): TGTGCCAGCAGCTTTATTGTGGGCACGCGGAGCAGACCCGAGCAGTACTTC. Amino acids: CASSFIVGTRSRPEQYF.

Remarks on this clonotype: A read error may explain this, as a much larger clone is one base away. This sequence joins TRBV29-1 and TRBJ1-4, with D possibly matching TRBD1 (5 bases). This CDR3 is built from 14 residues. Germline CDR1 reads SQVTM; CDR2 reads ANQGSEA. V lost 5 bases and J lost 5, with 15 bases in between. The CDR3 loop reads CSVSTDTSNEKLFF. The CDR3 nucleotides are TGCAGCGTTTCGACGGACACGAGCAATGAAAAACTGTTTTTT. Together with reference TRBV29-1 and TRBJ1-4, the CDR3 gives the full variable domain: SAVISQKPSRDICQRGTSLTIQCQVDSQVTMMFWYRQQPGQSLTLIATANQGSEATYESGFVIDKFPISRPNLTFSTLTVSNMSPEDSSIYLCSVSTDTSNEKLFFGSGTQLSVL.

The chain links TRBV7-6 to TRBJ1-1; 11 bases are a match to TRBD1. CDR1 is SGHVS and CDR2 is FNYEAQ in the germline V gene. V shed 1 base and J 8 bases; nucleotides not matched to a gene: 3. The CDR3 has 14 residues. As DNA, the CDR3 is TGTGCCAGCAGCTTAGACTGGACAGGGGGCGAAGCTTTCTTT. Its translation is CASSLDWTGGEAFF. Filled out from reference TRBV7-6 and TRBJ1-1, the complete variable domain reads GAGVSQSPRYKVTKRGQDVALRCDPISGHVSLYWYRQALGQGPEFLTYFNYEAQQDKSGLPNDRFSAERPEGSISTLTIQRTEQRDSAMYRCASSLDWTGGEAFFGQGTRLTVV.

In DNA, the CDR3 is TGCGCCAGCAGCCTAGACCGGGGGGCGCGGTACAATGAGCAGTTCTTC. It encodes CASSLDRGARYNEQFF. The chain is built from TRBV4-1 and TRBJ2-1; D is possibly TRBD2 (7 bases). This CDR3 spans 16 amino acids. The V end was cut by 4 bases, the J end by 4 bases, with 17 bases between. Germline loops: CDR1 MGHRA, CDR2 YSYEKL.

The chain combines TRBV28 with TRBJ2-1; the match to TRBD2 covers 12 bases. The V segment lost 5 bases and the J segment 4 bases; nucleotides outside the gene matches: 6. Germline loops: CDR1 MDHEN, CDR2 SYDVKM. The CDR3 is made up of 16 amino acids. DNA for the CDR3: TGTGCCAGCAGTGCCCCTCTAGCGGGAGGGTACAATGAGCAGTTCTTC. Protein product: CASSAPLAGGYNEQFF.

The chain recombines TRBV4-3 with TRBJ2-5, with 11 bases identical to TRBD2. The germline V gene encodes CDR1 LGHNA and CDR2 YSLEER. The J segment lost 11 bases and the V segment lost 0 bases, leaving 17 bases of the junction unmatched. This CDR3 spans 18 amino acids. The CDR3 DNA sequence: TGCGCCAGCAGCCAAGATCCCACTAGCGGGAGTGTATTTGGTGGGCAGTACTTC. It codes for CASSQDPTSGSVFGGQYF.

The chain recombines TRBV20-1 with TRBJ2-1; 13 nucleotides align to TRBD2. Per the germline V gene, CDR1 is DFQATT and CDR2 is SNEGSKA (reference sequence). V shed 5 bases, J shed 9 bases, and the junction held 10 bases outside the gene matches. The CDR3 consists of 15 residues. The CDR3 here is CSAQPTSGRSGEQFF. CDR3 DNA sequence: TGCAGTGCTCAACCGACTAGCGGGAGGTCGGGTGAGCAGTTCTTC.

This chain joins TRBV29-1 and TRBJ2-3; TRBD2 might be the D (6 bases). This CDR3 spans 13 amino acids. Germline V CDR1 and CDR2: SQVTM, ANQGSEA. V lost 4 bases and J lost 3, with 11 bases in between. The CDR3 nucleotides read TGCAGCGTTGTGGAGGGAGGAACAGATACGCAGTATTTT. Amino acid sequence: CSVVEGGTDTQYF.

The J gene is TRBJ2-7, the V gene TRBV20-1, with 13 bases that match TRBD2. The V gene's germline CDR1 is DFQATT and CDR2 SNEGSKA (reference sequence). The CDR3 consists of 15 residues. Trimming removed 1 base from V and 4 bases from J; junction bases left unmatched: 4. The CDR3 DNA follows: TGCAGTGCTAGAGCCCGGGGACTAGCGGGGTACGAGCAGTACTTC. Its protein product is CSARARGLAGYEQYF.

This clonotype was found many times. V is TRBV20-1 and J is TRBJ2-3; 8 bases are a match to TRBD2. The CDR3 covers 16 residues. Germline V lookup: CDR1 DFQATT, CDR2 SNEGSKA (reference sequence). With 0 bases clipped from V and 2 bases from J, the junction kept 7 bases outside the gene matches. The CDR3 protein is CSARDPGTSFTDTQYF. The CDR3 DNA reads as TGCAGTGCTAGAGATCCCGGGACTAGTTTCACAGATACGCAGTATTTT.

This clonotype was found a few times. This chain connects TRBV6-1 to TRBJ1-2; D perhaps matches TRBD1 (5 bases). CDR1 and CDR2 (germline): MNHNS, SASEGT. The CDR3 runs 14 residues. V lost 2 bases, J lost 3 bases, and 10 bases lay in between. The CDR3 nucleotides read TGTGCCAGCAGTGAACAGACAGAGTACTATGGCTACACCTTC. Its protein is CASSEQTEYYGYTF.

At least ten counts were recorded for this clonotype. The chain has TRBV7-6 and TRBJ1-1; tentative D call: TRBD1 (5 bases). Germline values: CDR1 SGHVS, CDR2 FNYEAQ. Trimming removed 4 bases from V and 4 bases from J, with 10 bases in between. This CDR3 has 13 residues. In DNA form, the CDR3 reads TGTGCCAGCAGCTCCAGGGCGGGCACTGAAGCTTTCTTT. Translated, it gives CASSSRAGTEAFF.

This sequence joins TRBV5-6 and TRBJ2-4, with D hard to call. The J call may be in error: the DNA end matches TRBJ2-7 better. This CDR3 spans 16 amino acids. Germline V CDR1 and CDR2: SGHDT, YYEEEE. CDR3 in DNA: TGTGCCAGCAGCTCACGACATCGATATAGGGCCTACGAGCAGTACTTC. This codes for CASSSRHRYRAYEQYF.

CDR3 loop: CASSLVGHSGNTIYF. CDR3 nucleotides: TGTGCCAGCAGTCTCGTCGGACATTCCGGAAACACCATATATTTT. The chain uses TRBV12-3 or TRBV12-4 and TRBJ1-3, with a tentative D call TRBD1 (5 bases). Trimming shortened V by 5 bases and J by 4 bases, and 15 bases separated the two germline ends. The CDR3 is made up of 15 amino acids.

This clonotype came up once. This sequence joins TRBV5-1 and TRBJ2-7, with TRBD2 identical over 14 bases. Unmatched junction bases numbered 1, after V lost 3 bases and J lost 11 bases. Germline loops: CDR1 SGHRS, CDR2 YFSETQ. The CDR3 has 12 amino acids. In nucleotides, the CDR3 is TGCGCCAGCAGCTCGGGACTAGCGGGAGAGTACTTC. It yields the protein CASSSGLAGEYF.

This chain joins TRBV7-2 and TRBJ1-3; D gene uncertain. Germline values: CDR1 SGHTA, CDR2 FQGNSA. This CDR3 region has 12 residues. Trimming pared 6 bases from V and 4 bases from J, leaving 7 bases between. The DNA for the CDR3 is TGTGCCAGCAGTTTCGCCGGAAACACCATATATTTT. This codes for CASSFAGNTIYF.

V gene TRBV4-3 combines with J gene TRBJ2-5; D remains ambiguous. The CDR3 has 11 residues. The V end lost 6 bases, the J end lost 11 bases, and 13 bases lay between the germline ends. CDR1 and CDR2 from the germline V gene are LGHNA and YSLEER. CDR3 sequence: CASRNMYGQYF. The CDR3 DNA reads TGCGCCAGCAGGAACATGTACGGGCAGTACTTC.

This clonotype was observed a handful of times. The rearrangement uses TRBV29-1 and TRBJ2-3; D not resolved. V lost 7 bases and J lost 5, with 16 bases in between. Germline V gene data show CDR1 as SQVTM and CDR2 as ANQGSEA. CDR3 size: 13 residues. This CDR3 reads CSALSPSQDTQYF. In DNA form, the CDR3 reads TGCAGCGCGTTGAGCCCCTCCCAAGATACGCAGTATTTT.

This clonotype was observed a handful of times. The J gene is TRBJ2-1, the V gene TRBV29-1; D could derive from TRBD1 or TRBD2 (5 bases each). CDR1 and CDR2 from the germline V gene are SQVTM and ANQGSEA. V lost 2 bases and J lost 0, with 8 bases in between. This CDR3 is built from 14 residues. CDR3 nucleotides: TGCAGCGTTGAATCAGGGAGCTCCTACAATGAGCAGTTCTTC. Translating gives CSVESGSSYNEQFF.

The J gene is TRBJ2-1, the V gene TRBV20-1, with TRBD2 matching 14 bases. The CDR3 has 16 residues. Trimming at V came to 6 bases and at J to 0 bases, leaving 4 bases not matched to a gene. CDR1 DFQATT and CDR2 SNEGSKA come from the germline V gene (reference sequence). DNA for the CDR3: TGCAGTGCCGGGACTAGCGGGAGAGGCTCCTACAATGAGCAGTTCTTC. Its protein is CSAGTSGRGSYNEQFF.

In its sample, this clonotype was seen a few times. The rearrangement joins TRBV28 to TRBJ2-1; D could derive from TRBD1 or TRBD2 (6 bases each). V lost 7 bases, J lost 2 bases, and 12 bases lay in between. This CDR3 comprises 14 residues. Germline V gives CDR1 MDHEN, CDR2 SYDVKM. The CDR3 spells CASTLRGAYNEQFF. The CDR3 DNA reads TGTGCCAGCACCTTGAGGGGGGCCTACAATGAGCAGTTCTTC.

This clonotype was observed a handful of times. This rearrangement joins TRBV7-2 to TRBJ1-5; D unresolved. This CDR3 is built from 13 residues. Between the trimmed V and J ends, which lost 1 base and 7 bases, there was a span of 8 bases. Germline-derived CDR1 and CDR2 are SGHTA and FQGNSA. The CDR3 reads CASSLVPAQPQHF. The CDR3 bases are TGTGCCAGCAGCTTAGTTCCGGCCCAGCCCCAGCATTTT.

The V call is TRBV20-1, the J call TRBJ2-1, with D tentatively TRBD2 (6 bases). The V gene lost 6 bases and the J gene lost 1 base, with 16 bases spanning the gap. Germline lookup yields CDR1 DFQATT and CDR2 SNEGSKA (reference sequence). The CDR3 consists of 15 residues. This CDR3 reads CSATRGDFSYNEQFF. As DNA, the CDR3 is TGCAGTGCCACCAGAGGGGACTTTTCCTACAATGAGCAGTTCTTC.

This clonotype was found a few times. CDR3 coding DNA: TGTGCCAGCAGGGACTTAGGGGGAGAGTCCTACGAGCAGTACTTC. Translation gives CASRDLGGESYEQYF. The chain is built from TRBV3-1 and TRBJ2-7; tentatively, D is TRBD1 (6 bases). V lost 6 bases and J lost 1, with 16 bases in between. The CDR3 has 15 amino acids. CDR1 and CDR2 from the germline V gene are LGHDT and YNNKEL (reference sequence).

This clonotype was observed at least ten times. J is TRBJ2-7 and V is TRBV5-5, with TRBD1 matching 7 bases. V gave up 4 bases and J gave up 2 bases; unmatched junction bases: 12. The CDR3 has 16 residues. The germline V gene encodes CDR1 SGHKS and CDR2 YYEKEE (reference sequence). As DNA, the CDR3 is TGTGCCAGCAGCAAGGATACCGGGACAGTAGCCTACGAGCAGTACTTC. The encoded protein is CASSKDTGTVAYEQYF.

The chain uses TRBV12-3 or TRBV12-4 and TRBJ2-3, with D perhaps matching TRBD1 or TRBD2 (5 bases each). Trimming removed 5 bases from V and 1 base from J, with 13 bases in between. The CDR3 sequence is 15 residues long. CDR3 residues: CASSHWDRRTDTQYF. CDR3 nucleotides: TGTGCCAGCAGTCACTGGGACCGCCGCACAGATACGCAGTATTTT.